The 32 T cell receptor beta chains below all came from one sample that was sequenced in a study of regulatory T cells in long-lasting Graves disease. Construction of the TCR beta libraries employed iRepertoire HTBI primers in conjunction with Arm-PCR of CDR3 regions. Each CDR3 protein gets one entry after TCRdb re-called the multiplex PCR reads with MiXCR. The sample has 400,000 to 500,000 distinct CDR3 sequences, roughly 20% seen once; the top ten hold about 7.8%. Noted time point: persistent/refractory GD, antithyroid drugs over 5 years with positive TRAb. With RNA extracted from PBMCs as input, the TCR library was made. The sequencing here drew on peripheral blood mononuclear cells (PBMCs), taken when the disease was refractory, from a patient treated with antithyroid drugs. All receptors derive from a female donor with Graves disease.

This clonotype has at least ten counts. The chain links TRBV27 to TRBJ1-5; TRBD1 might be the D (5 bases). The CDR3 has 14 amino acids. Germline values: CDR1 MNHEY, CDR2 SMNVEV (reference sequence). Trimming took off 2 bases at V and 5 bases at J, with 10 bases between the two ends. CDR3 in DNA: TGTGCCAGCAGTTTAGGGGACGGTTATCAGCCCCAGCATTTT. This sequence encodes CASSLGDGYQPQHF.

This clonotype occurred many times. The CDR3 region is CASSPTGPGGSPLHF. The CDR3 DNA is TGTGCCAGCAGTCCGACGGGGCCGGGGGGTTCACCCCTCCACTTT. V and J are TRBV2 and TRBJ1-6; D perhaps matches TRBD1 (5 bases). CDR1 is SNHLY and CDR2 is FYNNEI in the germline V gene. Trimming left V 5 bases short and J 9 bases short, with 17 bases between. This CDR3 contains 15 residues.

This clonotype was found a few times. A read error may account for a junction end that differs from germline. The genes are TRBV28 and TRBJ2-4; D is tentatively TRBD1 or TRBD2 (5 bases each). CDR3 length: 13 amino acids. Germline CDR1 is MDHEN and CDR2 is SYDVKM. The CDR3 DNA sequence: TGTGCCAGCCTAGACGGGGCCATAAACATTCAGTACTTC. Translating it yields CASLDGAINIQYF.

This clonotype was counted a few times. V is TRBV5-1 and J is TRBJ1-3; a possible D gene is TRBD1 (5 bases). The V end lost 4 bases, the J end lost 6 bases, and 20 bases lay between the germline ends. There are 16 residues in the CDR3. From germline, CDR1 is SGHRS and CDR2 YFSETQ. The CDR3 DNA reads as TGCGCCAGCAGCGTTTTTGAATTCGGGGCCAAAAACACCATATATTTT. Translating it yields CASSVFEFGAKNTIYF.

This clonotype was counted a few times. The rearrangement uses TRBV7-6 and TRBJ1-1; D unclear. The V end lost 1 base, the J end lost 0 bases, and 9 bases lay between the germline ends. Germline CDR1 SGHVS, CDR2 FNYEAQ. The CDR3 has 15 residues. The chain's CDR3 is CASSLGGILNTEAFF. For the CDR3, the DNA is TGTGCCAGCAGCTTAGGTGGCATACTGAACACTGAAGCTTTCTTT.

This clonotype appeared many times. V is TRBV6-1 and J is TRBJ1-5; 9 bases are shared with TRBD1. The CDR3 sequence is 15 residues long. CDR1 is MNHNS and CDR2 is SASEGT in the germline V gene. The V gene end was trimmed by 6 bases and the J gene end by 1 base; junction bases not matched to a gene: 4. The CDR3 sequence is CASSLTGGSNQPQHF. The CDR3, as DNA: TGTGCCAGCAGCTTGACAGGGGGAAGCAATCAGCCCCAGCATTTT.

The chain employs TRBV5-4 and TRBJ2-7; TRBD1 might be the D (6 bases). Trimming cost V 5 bases and J 1 base, with 13 bases left between them. CDR1 is SGHNT and CDR2 is YYREEE in the germline V gene (reference sequence). The CDR3 extends over 14 amino acids. The DNA of the CDR3 is TGTGCCAGCAGTCGGGGTGGACAGTCCTACGAGCAGTACTTC. Residues: CASSRGGQSYEQYF.

This clonotype was observed at least ten times. One junction end does not reproduce the germline sequence, and a read error may be involved. CDR3: CASSLAGGELFF. In DNA, the CDR3 is TGTGCCAGCAGTTTAGCGGGCGGGGAGCTGTTTTTT. The chain carries TRBV5-1 and TRBJ2-2, with TRBD2 matching over 7 bases. Germline CDR1 SGHRS, CDR2 YFSETQ. CDR3 size: 12 residues.

As to this clonotype: A much larger clone is a single base away; this may be a read error. The CDR3 ends on some other residue instead of the conserved phenylalanine or tryptophan, so this is likely a read error. V and J are TRBV2 and TRBJ2-2; TRBD1 matches 7 bases. The CDR3 totals 14 residues. Germline V CDR1 and CDR2: SNHLY, FYNNEI. The trim removed 1 base at V and 9 bases at J, leaving 5 bases unmatched. CDR3 coding DNA: TGTGCCAGCAGTGAAGACGAGGGACAGAGGGAGCTGTTTCTT. It is translated as CASSEDEGQRELFL.

This clonotype was seen ten or more times. As DNA, the CDR3 is TGTGCCAGCAGTTACTCCCTGCCCGGGGAGCTGTTTTTT. Translated: CASSYSLPGELFF. The gene calls are TRBV6-9 and TRBJ2-2; no reliable D call. The germline CDR1 and CDR2 sequences are MNHGY and SVAAGI. V was trimmed by 3 bases and J by 6 bases, leaving 8 bases between them. The CDR3 loop spans 13 amino acids.

This clonotype was detected many times. The J gene is TRBJ1-4, the V gene TRBV6-5; TRBD1 might be the D (5 bases). Germline V gene lookup returns CDR1 MNHEY and CDR2 SVGAGI. V was pared by 4 bases and J by 0 bases, with 12 bases between. This CDR3 is built from 16 residues. The CDR3 DNA reads as TGTGCCAGCAGTTCCCGACAGACCGCAACTAATGAAAAACTGTTTTTT. Encoded protein: CASSSRQTATNEKLFF.

This clonotype was recorded many times. The chain has TRBV18 and TRBJ1-2, with D tentatively TRBD1 (5 bases). The CDR3 is 14 residues long. Germline values: CDR1 KGHSH, CDR2 LQKENI. The V gene lost 2 bases and the J gene lost 4 bases, with 11 bases spanning the gap. The CDR3 DNA is TGTGCCAGCTCACCATCCAGGGAGACCTATGGCTACACCTTC. Protein: CASSPSRETYGYTF.

This clonotype was counted many times. This chain joins TRBV7-9 and TRBJ2-5; D might be TRBD2 (6 bases). Germline lookup yields CDR1 SEHNR and CDR2 FQNEAQ (reference sequence). V shed 8 bases and J shed 0 bases, with 16 bases lying between them. The CDR3 covers 15 residues. As DNA, the CDR3 is TGTGCCAGCCAATTAGCGGAATGGAACCAAGAGACCCAGTACTTC. Translation gives CASQLAEWNQETQYF.

In its sample, this clonotype was seen many times. The rearrangement links TRBV2 to TRBJ1-2; possibly TRBD1 for D (5 bases). Trimming cost V 5 bases and J 7 bases, with 14 bases left between them. This CDR3 has 13 amino acids. Germline CDR1 SNHLY, CDR2 FYNNEI. In nucleotides, the CDR3 is TGTGCCAGCAGTCAGACCGGGGCCTCTGGCTACACCTTC. Translated: CASSQTGASGYTF.

The V call is TRBV5-1, the J call TRBJ2-2; TRBD1 agrees at 8 bases. The V gene end was trimmed by 1 base and the J gene end by 5 bases; junction bases not matched to a gene: 4. The CDR3 loop spans 15 amino acids. CDR1 and CDR2 (germline): SGHRS, YFSETQ. The CDR3 loop is CASSLQGAWTGELFF. CDR3 sequence (DNA): TGCGCCAGCAGCTTGCAGGGGGCATGGACCGGGGAGCTGTTTTTT.

The sample holds a few counts of this clonotype. The rearrangement joins TRBV4-3 to TRBJ2-2; 7 nucleotides align to TRBD1. Germline CDR1 and CDR2: LGHNA and YSLEER. Trimming removed 0 bases from V and 5 bases from J; junction bases left unmatched: 6. The CDR3 loop spans 16 amino acids. CDR3 amino acids: CASSQEAGGWTGELFF. The CDR3, as DNA: TGCGCCAGCAGCCAAGAGGCAGGGGGATGGACCGGGGAGCTGTTTTTT.

This clonotype was seen ten or more times. The chain combines TRBV29-1 with TRBJ1-2; D gene unclear. The CDR3 spans 13 residues. Germline CDR1 is SQVTM and CDR2 is ANQGSEA. The V gene lost 1 base and the J gene lost 0 bases, with 6 bases spanning the gap. The chain's CDR3 is CSVEVATNYGYTF. The CDR3 nucleotides read TGCAGCGTTGAAGTAGCAACTAACTATGGCTACACCTTC.

In this sample, this clonotype turned up many times. The J gene is TRBJ2-7, the V gene TRBV12-3 or TRBV12-4; 8 bases are a match to TRBD1. V lost 4 bases to trimming and J lost 1 base; unmatched junction nucleotides: 3. The CDR3 is 14 residues long. The CDR3 loop is CASSWGTGSYEQYF. In nucleotides, the CDR3 is TGTGCCAGCAGTTGGGGGACAGGATCCTACGAGCAGTACTTC.

This clonotype was seen more than once but under ten times. The chain recombines TRBV18 with TRBJ1-1; 10 bases line up with TRBD1. The V segment lost 2 bases and the J segment 5 bases; nucleotides outside the gene matches: 8. The CDR3 is 16 amino acids. The germline gives CDR1 KGHSH, CDR2 LQKENI. The CDR3 DNA reads TGTGCCAGCTCACCAGTTTCTCGACAGGGGGCAACTGAAGCTTTCTTT. It specifies CASSPVSRQGATEAFF.

On this clonotype itself: Because it lacks the conserved phenylalanine or tryptophan at the end, this CDR3 is likely a read error. Written as DNA, the CDR3 is TGCGCCAGCAGCTTGAGACGTGAAGAGCAGTACCTC. Amino acid sequence: CASSLRREEQYL. V usage is TRBV5-1 and J usage is TRBJ2-7; no clear D gene. The CDR3 loop spans 12 amino acids. V was trimmed by 1 base and J by 7 bases, leaving 9 bases between them. In germline, CDR1 is SGHRS, CDR2 YFSETQ.

The chain links TRBV11-2 to TRBJ2-3; possibly TRBD2 for D (5 bases). The CDR3 contains 16 residues. V was shortened by 4 bases and J by 1 base, with 15 bases between the two germline ends. Germline V gene lookup returns CDR1 SGHAT and CDR2 FQNNGV. In DNA, the CDR3 is TGTGCCAGCAGCTCACCGGAAGGACTGGGCACAGATACGCAGTATTTT. It codes for CASSSPEGLGTDTQYF.

Here the CDR3 DNA reads TGTGCCAGCAGCTTAGCCGGGACATATGAAGCTTTCTTT. Its translation: CASSLAGTYEAFF. The rearrangement uses TRBV7-6 and TRBJ1-1, with D perhaps matching TRBD1 (6 bases). V was shortened by 0 bases and J by 7 bases, with 9 bases between the two germline ends. The CDR3 covers 13 residues. Looked up from germline, CDR1 is SGHVS and CDR2 is FNYEAQ.

The chain has TRBV30 and TRBJ1-1; 8 nucleotides agree with TRBD1. The V gene end was trimmed by 3 bases and the J gene end by 4 bases; junction bases not matched to a gene: 7. This CDR3 comprises 14 residues. Germline-derived CDR1 and CDR2 are GTSNPN and SVGIG (reference sequence). The CDR3, as DNA: TGTGCCTGGAGCTATGGACAGGGCGGCACTGAAGCTTTCTTT. Translated: CAWSYGQGGTEAFF. The full variable domain, its missing parts supplied by reference TRBV30 and TRBJ1-1, is SQTIHQWPATLVQPVGSPLSLECTVEGTSNPNLYWYRQAAGRGLQLLFYSVGIGQISSEVPQNLSASRPQDRQFILSSKKLLLSDSGFYLCAWSYGQGGTEAFFGQGTRLTVV.

This clonotype was detected only a few times. The chain carries TRBV6-1 and TRBJ2-7; no clear D. The CDR3 is made up of 13 amino acids. Germline CDR1 reads MNHNS; CDR2 reads SASEGT. V lost 4 bases, J lost 6 bases, and 13 bases lay in between. The CDR3 DNA is TGTGCCAGCAGTGGGTCCGTCAGCTTCGAGCAGTACTTC. Translated, it gives CASSGSVSFEQYF.

This clonotype was counted ten times or more. This chain connects TRBV18 to TRBJ1-2; D is undetermined. Germline CDR1 KGHSH, CDR2 LQKENI. The CDR3 runs 14 residues. The V gene lost 3 bases and the J gene lost 7 bases, with 15 bases spanning the gap. The CDR3 spells CASSPQKHLFGYTF. DNA of the CDR3: TGTGCCAGCTCACCCCAAAAGCACCTGTTTGGCTACACCTTC.

This clonotype was counted at least ten times. The chain carries TRBV2 and TRBJ2-2; TRBD1 matches at 10 bases. Trimming removed 4 bases from V and 5 bases from J; junction bases left unmatched: 1. CDR3 length equals 14 residues. The germline V gene encodes CDR1 SNHLY and CDR2 FYNNEI. CDR3 nucleotides: TGTGCCAGCAGTGGGACAGGGGGAACCGGGGAGCTGTTTTTT. It specifies CASSGTGGTGELFF.

J is TRBJ1-6 and V is TRBV30; TRBD1 matches at 7 bases. The CDR3 extends over 14 amino acids. The germline gives CDR1 GTSNPN, CDR2 SVGIG (reference sequence). J lost 6 bases, V lost 1 base, and 3 bases had no gene match. The CDR3 here is CAWSDRGGNSPLHF. The CDR3 DNA reads TGTGCCTGGAGTGACAGGGGAGGTAATTCACCCCTCCACTTT. The variable domain in full, completed from reference TRBV30 and TRBJ1-6, reads SQTIHQWPATLVQPVGSPLSLECTVEGTSNPNLYWYRQAAGRGLQLLFYSVGIGQISSEVPQNLSASRPQDRQFILSSKKLLLSDSGFYLCAWSDRGGNSPLHFGNGTRLTVT.

Ten or more counts support this clonotype. In DNA, the CDR3 is TGTGCTAGTGGTTTCGGTCAGGAGGGTGAGACCCAGTACTTC. Protein product: CASGFGQEGETQYF. The J gene is TRBJ2-5, the V gene TRBV12-5, with D possibly matching TRBD2 (6 bases). The length of the CDR3 is 14 residues. The germline V and J ends were trimmed by 3 bases and 5 bases, with 13 bases remaining between them. The germline V gene has CDR1 LGHNT and CDR2 FRNRAP.

This clonotype has only a few counts. The gene calls are TRBV14 and TRBJ2-5; 7 nucleotides line up with TRBD2. The trim removed 5 bases at V and 2 bases at J, leaving 14 bases unmatched. The CDR3 contains 17 residues. The V gene's germline CDR1 is SGHDN and CDR2 FVKESK. CDR3: CASSEGRREWRQETQYF. The CDR3 DNA reads TGTGCCAGCAGCGAAGGGCGGCGGGAGTGGAGACAAGAGACCCAGTACTTC.

This clonotype has ten or more counts. The J gene is TRBJ2-6, the V gene TRBV3-1; D call uncertain. Per the germline V gene, CDR1 is LGHDT and CDR2 is YNNKEL (reference sequence). CDR3 size: 14 residues. Trimming pared 3 bases from V and 0 bases from J, leaving 3 bases between. The CDR3 DNA reads as TGTGCCAGCAGCCAGAGCTCTGGGGCCAACGTCCTGACTTTC. Translating it yields CASSQSSGANVLTF.

This clonotype was recorded at least ten times. The chain links TRBV28 to TRBJ2-7; 13 bases map to TRBD2. CDR1 and CDR2 (germline): MDHEN, SYDVKM. CDR3 length equals 14 residues. The trim removed 2 bases at V and 5 bases at J, leaving 0 bases unmatched. CDR3 region: CASSLTSGRDEQYF. Written as DNA, the CDR3 is TGTGCCAGCAGTTTAACTAGCGGGAGGGACGAGCAGTACTTC.

Many counts were recorded for this clonotype. The chain combines TRBV7-8 with TRBJ2-5; 11 bases align to TRBD2. The CDR3 covers 16 residues. Germline V gene sequence: CDR1 SGHVS, CDR2 FQNEAQ. With 4 bases clipped from V and 4 bases from J, the junction kept 8 bases outside the gene matches. The CDR3, as DNA: TGTGCCAGCAGCTCACCACTAGCGGGAGACGGAGAGACCCAGTACTTC. Translated, it gives CASSSPLAGDGETQYF.